Shown below are 25 T cell receptor beta chains from a single sample sequenced in a study of blood T cell repertoires in COVID-19. Sequencing was performed with immunoSEQ multiplex PCR; in TCRdb, only in-frame clones are kept and a portion is missing. The sample consists of more than 95,000 clones, around 81% of them appearing once. The source material was peripheral blood. The receptors derive from a man older than 75 with acute or convalescent COVID-19.

This clone came up once. The chain uses TRBV5-1 and TRBJ1-2; 9 nucleotides agree with TRBD1. This CDR3 is 15 amino acids long. Germline V lookup: CDR1 SGHRS, CDR2 YFSETQ. The ends lost 2 bases at V and 9 bases at J; junction bases unmatched: 11. The CDR3 region has the DNA TGCGCCAGCAGCTTCTCGGACAGGGGTGTTATGAGCTACACCTTC. Amino acids: CASSFSDRGVMSYTF.

This chain uses TRBV28 with TRBJ1-5, with unresolved D. The germline V gene has CDR1 MDHEN and CDR2 SYDVKM. There are 13 residues in the CDR3. The germline V and J ends were trimmed by 3 bases and 5 bases, with 8 bases remaining between them. The CDR3 DNA reads as TGTGCCAGCAGTTTTCTCGGAGATCAGCCCCAGCATTTT. Translation gives CASSFLGDQPQHF. Full variable domain (missing parts from reference TRBV28 and TRBJ1-5): DVKVTQSSRYLVKRTGEKVFLECVQDMDHENMFWYRQDPGLGLRLIYFSYDVKMKEKGDIPEGYSVSREKKERFSLILESASTNQTSMYLCASSFLGDQPQHFGDGTRLSIL.

The chain carries TRBV5-1 and TRBJ2-1; 12 bases fit TRBD2. With 2 bases clipped from V and 6 bases from J, the junction kept 6 bases outside the gene matches. Germline V lookup: CDR1 SGHRS, CDR2 YFSETQ. The CDR3 is made up of 16 amino acids. CDR3 residues: CASSFGGLAGTNEQFF. In DNA form, the CDR3 reads TGCGCCAGCAGCTTCGGCGGACTAGCGGGAACCAATGAGCAGTTCTTC.

The chain is built from TRBV7-9 and TRBJ1-1, with 8 positions matching TRBD1. This CDR3 region has 14 residues. V lost 5 bases, J lost 4 bases, and 6 bases stayed unmatched. Germline-derived CDR1 and CDR2 are SEHNR and FQNEAQ (reference sequence). Here the CDR3 reads CASSPGDRGTEAFF. The CDR3 coding sequence is TGTGCCAGCAGCCCCGGAGACAGGGGCACTGAAGCTTTCTTT. The whole variable domain, remainder taken from reference TRBV7-9 and TRBJ1-1, is DTGVSQNPRHKITKRGQNVTFRCDPISEHNRLYWYRQTLGQGPEFLTYFQNEAQLEKSRLLSDRFSAERPKGSFSTLEIQRTEQGDSAMYLCASSPGDRGTEAFFGQGTRLTVV.

The chain employs TRBV9 and TRBJ1-3; the match to TRBD1 covers 7 bases. The V segment lost 0 bases and the J segment 0 bases; nucleotides outside the gene matches: 3. In germline, CDR1 is SGDLS, CDR2 YYNGEE. The CDR3 runs 16 residues. The CDR3 DNA follows: TGTGCCAGCAGCGTAGCGACAGGGAACTCTGGAAACACCATATATTTT. Translating gives CASSVATGNSGNTIYF.

V and J are TRBV28 and TRBJ2-6; 7 nucleotides agree with TRBD2. The germline V gene encodes CDR1 MDHEN and CDR2 SYDVKM. The CDR3 loop spans 17 amino acids. V lost 4 bases to trimming and J lost 0 bases; unmatched junction nucleotides: 6. The CDR3 protein is CASSWGGTRSGANVLTF. The CDR3 bases are TGTGCCAGCAGTTGGGGGGGGACCCGCTCTGGGGCCAACGTCCTGACTTTC. Filled out from reference TRBV28 and TRBJ2-6, the complete variable domain reads DVKVTQSSRYLVKRTGEKVFLECVQDMDHENMFWYRQDPGLGLRLIYFSYDVKMKEKGDIPEGYSVSREKKERFSLILESASTNQTSMYLCASSWGGTRSGANVLTFGAGSRLTVL.

This chain connects TRBV28 to TRBJ2-5; 10 bases agree with TRBD2. The CDR3 consists of 16 residues. J gave up 5 bases and V 0 bases, and 6 bases lay outside the gene matches. CDR1 is MDHEN and CDR2 is SYDVKM in the germline V gene. The CDR3 coding sequence is TGTGCCAGCAGTTTATGGGCTAGCGGGAGTATGGAGACCCAGTACTTC. This codes for CASSLWASGSMETQYF.

This clone has a count of ten or more. The rearrangement uses TRBV7-8 and TRBJ2-3, with D perhaps matching TRBD2 (5 bases). The germline gives CDR1 SGHVS, CDR2 FQNEAQ. With 5 bases removed from V and 0 bases from J, the gap between germline ends came to 12 bases. The length of the CDR3 is 15 residues. CDR3 sequence reads: CASSQRERSTDTQYF. Written as DNA, the CDR3 is TGTGCCAGCAGCCAACGGGAACGGAGCACAGATACGCAGTATTTT.

The chain recombines TRBV5-6 with TRBJ1-1, with D possibly TRBD1 on 5 matching bases. CDR1 SGHDT and CDR2 YYEEEE come from the germline V gene. CDR3 length: 16 residues. V shed 0 bases and J shed 0 bases, with 12 bases lying between them. The CDR3 reads CASSLAKDTLNTEAFF. CDR3 DNA: TGTGCCAGCAGCTTGGCCAAGGACACCCTGAACACTGAAGCTTTCTTT.

As for this clone: At one boundary the junction diverges from the germline segment, which might be a read error. This chain joins TRBV7-7 and TRBJ2-1; 9 bases agree with TRBD2. The CDR3 runs 14 residues. CDR1 is SSHAT, CDR2 FNYEAQ, per germline (reference sequence). The CDR3 is CASSLAGEYNEQFF. The CDR3 nucleotides read TGTGCTAGCAGCTTAGCGGGAGAGTACAATGAGCAGTTCTTC.

The chain links TRBV28 to TRBJ1-2; D call uncertain. Per germline, CDR1 MDHEN and CDR2 SYDVKM. Deletions cut 7 bases from V and 8 bases from J, with 17 bases between. The CDR3 covers 13 residues. The CDR3 DNA follows: TGTGCCAGCACCCCCGGCCCGACTGGGGGCTACACCTTC. Amino acid sequence: CASTPGPTGGYTF.

The genes are TRBV5-1 and TRBJ1-5, with 8 bases that match TRBD1. Losses at the gene ends were 3 bases for V and 5 bases for J; bases not matched to a gene: 1. This CDR3 spans 13 amino acids. CDR1 and CDR2 from the germline V gene are SGHRS and YFSETQ. The CDR3 DNA is TGCGCCAGCAGCTCGGACAGGGATCAGCCCCAGCATTTT. It translates to CASSSDRDQPQHF.

The V and J genes are TRBV28 and TRBJ1-5; D not certain. The CDR3 consists of 14 residues. V was cut by 1 base and J by 2 bases, with 6 bases left in between. Germline V gene sequence: CDR1 MDHEN, CDR2 SYDVKM. The CDR3 DNA is TGTGCCAGCAGTTTATTGGGCGGCAATCAGCCCCAGCATTTT. Translation gives CASSLLGGNQPQHF.

The gene calls are TRBV7-9 and TRBJ2-7, with D perhaps matching TRBD1 (6 bases). Trimming took off 3 bases at V and 3 bases at J, with 9 bases between the two ends. CDR3 length: 13 residues. Germline V gene lookup returns CDR1 SEHNR and CDR2 FQNEAQ (reference sequence). The CDR3 is CASSLGANYEQYF. CDR3 bases: TGTGCCAGCAGCTTGGGGGCGAACTACGAGCAGTACTTC.

This clone has a handful of counts. The chain recombines TRBV12-5 with TRBJ1-2; 10 bases match TRBD1. The CDR3 spans 23 residues. The V gene end was trimmed by 3 bases and the J gene end by 6 bases; junction bases not matched to a gene: 31. The germline CDR1 and CDR2 sequences are LGHNT and FRNRAP. The CDR3 protein is CASGFALRDRVTGGQMKKNGYTF. The DNA of the CDR3 is TGTGCTAGTGGTTTCGCTCTCCGGGACAGGGTGACAGGGGGCCAAATGAAGAAGAATGGCTACACCTTC.

This chain links TRBV28 with TRBJ1-4; 7 bases fit TRBD1. The length of the CDR3 is 14 residues. V was pared by 3 bases and J by 6 bases, with 4 bases of the junction left unmatched. Germline V CDR1 and CDR2: MDHEN, SYDVKM. CDR3 amino acids: CASSFTGVDEKLFF. CDR3 sequence (DNA): TGTGCCAGCAGTTTCACAGGGGTGGATGAAAAACTGTTTTTT. Drawing the rest from reference TRBV28 and TRBJ1-4, the complete variable domain is DVKVTQSSRYLVKRTGEKVFLECVQDMDHENMFWYRQDPGLGLRLIYFSYDVKMKEKGDIPEGYSVSREKKERFSLILESASTNQTSMYLCASSFTGVDEKLFFGSGTQLSVL.

The rearrangement uses TRBV11-2 and TRBJ1-1; the D is unclear. Trimming cost V 3 bases and J 0 bases, with 8 bases left between them. The CDR3 spans 14 residues. The germline V gene has CDR1 SGHAT and CDR2 FQNNGV. Here the CDR3 DNA reads TGTGCCAGCAGCTTGCAGATTTTGAACACTGAAGCTTTCTTT. Translating it yields CASSLQILNTEAFF. Filled out from reference TRBV11-2 and TRBJ1-1, the complete variable domain reads EAGVAQSPRYKIIEKRQSVAFWCNPISGHATLYWYQQILGQGPKLLIQFQNNGVVDDSQLPKDRFSAERLKGVDSTLKIQPAKLEDSAVYLCASSLQILNTEAFFGQGTRLTVV.

The chain has TRBV2 and TRBJ2-1; D is uncertain. The CDR3 totals 13 residues. V was clipped by 6 bases and J by 3 bases, with 9 bases between them. Germline values: CDR1 SNHLY, CDR2 FYNNEI. The CDR3 here is CASRETLYNEQFF. The CDR3 nucleotides read TGTGCCAGCAGGGAGACTCTCTACAATGAGCAGTTCTTC.

The V and J genes are TRBV5-1 and TRBJ2-7; 7 bases line up with TRBD1. CDR3 length: 15 amino acids. Per germline, CDR1 SGHRS and CDR2 YFSETQ. Unmatched junction bases numbered 13, after V lost 6 bases and J lost 4 bases. The CDR3 DNA sequence: TGCGCCAGCAAGCCCGCAGGGGGAGCTCATTACGAGCAGTACTTC. Translated: CASKPAGGAHYEQYF.

The chain employs TRBV12-3 or TRBV12-4 and TRBJ1-2; maybe TRBD1 (6 bases). V was trimmed by 6 bases and J by 2 bases, leaving 10 bases between them. The length of the CDR3 is 13 residues. The CDR3 here is CASSPGQNYGYTF. DNA of the CDR3: TGTGCCAGCAGCCCGGGACAAAACTATGGCTACACCTTC.

The rearrangement uses TRBV5-1 and TRBJ2-6; 7 bases map to TRBD1. Germline CDR1 and CDR2: SGHRS and YFSETQ. J was trimmed by 2 bases and V by 7 bases; bases with no gene match: 3. CDR3 length equals 14 residues. Written as DNA, the CDR3 is TGCGCCAGCGGAACAGGGGCTGGGGCCAACGTCCTGACTTTC. It specifies CASGTGAGANVLTF.

The chain couples TRBV5-4 to TRBJ2-3; 8 bases are shared with TRBD1. There are 14 residues in the CDR3. Germline trimming cut 3 bases from V and 2 bases from J; bases unmatched to any gene: 2. Germline V CDR1 and CDR2: SGHNT, YYREEE (reference sequence). The CDR3 loop is CASSSTGVTDTQYF. Written as DNA, the CDR3 is TGTGCCAGCAGCTCGACAGGGGTCACAGATACGCAGTATTTT.

The chain combines TRBV6-5 with TRBJ1-2; 7 bases align to TRBD1. Germline values: CDR1 MNHEY, CDR2 SVGAGI. The length of the CDR3 is 13 residues. With V trimmed by 6 bases and J by 8 bases, 9 bases remained unmatched. The CDR3 loop is CASRLDREGGYTF. The CDR3 DNA reads as TGTGCCAGCAGACTAGACAGGGAAGGAGGCTACACCTTC.

The chain has TRBV27 and TRBJ2-7; 9 nucleotides match TRBD1. The CDR3 covers 15 residues. Germline-derived CDR1 and CDR2 are MNHEY and SMNVEV (reference sequence). V was clipped by 5 bases and J by 5 bases; unmatched bases: 10. DNA for the CDR3: TGTGCCAGCAGTCTCACCCGGGACAGGGTACACGAGCAGTACTTC. It codes for CASSLTRDRVHEQYF.

This clone has only a few counts. The gene calls are TRBV19 and TRBJ1-6; D gene ambiguous. The CDR3 sequence is 13 residues long. With 1 base removed from V and 9 bases from J, the gap between germline ends came to 7 bases. Germline V gene lookup returns CDR1 LNHDA and CDR2 SQIVND (reference sequence). This CDR3 reads CASSIGAVSPLHF. CDR3 in DNA: TGTGCCAGTAGTATAGGGGCAGTTTCACCCCTCCACTTT.